The subject of this entry is one T cell receptor beta chain. The antigen remains undetermined. The source of the sample is a study of PD-1 blockade in mismatch repair-deficient tumors. Across the whole study: Patients had about a dozen mismatch repair-deficient cancer types and were previously treated and progressing. Study-level findings and limits: Tumor-resident clones, often undetectable pretreatment in blood, expanded then contracted after pembrolizumab.

Using immunoSEQ multiplex PCR, the repertoire was profiled, and TCRdb retains in-frame clones only, with some absent. The data hold about 51,000 clones, with roughly 80% observed a single time. Every patient had mismatch repair deficiency by PCR or immunohistochemistry. A few pembrolizumab responders had their TCRs sequenced. V gave up 4 bases and J gave up 3 bases; unmatched junction bases: 11. In germline, CDR1 is SGHRS, CDR2 YFSETQ. This CDR3 has 16 residues. The sequenced sample was peripheral blood, obtained roughly 20 weeks after starting pembrolizumab. The receptor comes from an adult with mismatch repair-deficient cancer. J is TRBJ2-7 and V is TRBV5-1; 9 bases are shared with TRBD1. CDR3 residues: CASSTRQGGISYEQYF. CDR3 DNA: TGCGCCAGCAGCACGAGACAGGGGGGAATTAGCTACGAGCAGTACTTC.